This paragraph covers one T cell receptor (beta chain) sequence. Its antigen is currently unknown. 13 Jbeta primers and 60 Vbeta primers were used for the PCR. Only in-frame clones appear in the TCRdb table, and some are missing; sequencing was by immunoSEQ multiplex PCR. The table has about 190,000 clones, approximately 78% seen once. The data were taken from a study of cytomegalovirus exposure and HLA in healthy donors. V trimming: 3 bases; J trimming: 8 bases; junction bases outside the gene matches: 4. Germline values: CDR1 SEHNR, CDR2 FQNEAQ (reference sequence). The CDR3 totals 13 residues. Study-level findings and limits: Presence/absence analysis assumed near-uniform sequencing depth across donors.

The receptor was isolated from a woman aged 30 to 39 in good health and CMV-seropositive. The sample consisted of PBMCs. V and J are TRBV7-9 and TRBJ2-1; TRBD1 matches at 7 bases. CDR3 protein: CASSFDRDDEQFF. CDR3 in DNA: TGTGCCAGCAGCTTTGACAGGGACGATGAGCAGTTCTTC.